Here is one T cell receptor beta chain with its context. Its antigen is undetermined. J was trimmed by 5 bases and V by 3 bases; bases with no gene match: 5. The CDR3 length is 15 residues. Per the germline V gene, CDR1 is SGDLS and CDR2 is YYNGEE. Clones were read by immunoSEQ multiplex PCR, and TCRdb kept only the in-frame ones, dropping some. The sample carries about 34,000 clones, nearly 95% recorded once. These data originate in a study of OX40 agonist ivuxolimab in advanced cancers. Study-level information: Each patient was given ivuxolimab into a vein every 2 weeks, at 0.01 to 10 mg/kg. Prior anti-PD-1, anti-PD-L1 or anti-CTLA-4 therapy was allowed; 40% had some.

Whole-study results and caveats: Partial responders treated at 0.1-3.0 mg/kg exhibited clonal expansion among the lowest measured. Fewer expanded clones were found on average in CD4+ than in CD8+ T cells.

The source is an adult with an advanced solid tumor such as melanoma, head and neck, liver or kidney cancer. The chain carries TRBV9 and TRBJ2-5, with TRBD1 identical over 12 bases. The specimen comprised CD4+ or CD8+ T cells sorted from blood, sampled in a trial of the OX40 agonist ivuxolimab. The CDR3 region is CASSEGTGGRETQYF. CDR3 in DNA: TGTGCCAGCAGCGAGGGGACAGGGGGCAGGGAGACCCAGTACTTC.